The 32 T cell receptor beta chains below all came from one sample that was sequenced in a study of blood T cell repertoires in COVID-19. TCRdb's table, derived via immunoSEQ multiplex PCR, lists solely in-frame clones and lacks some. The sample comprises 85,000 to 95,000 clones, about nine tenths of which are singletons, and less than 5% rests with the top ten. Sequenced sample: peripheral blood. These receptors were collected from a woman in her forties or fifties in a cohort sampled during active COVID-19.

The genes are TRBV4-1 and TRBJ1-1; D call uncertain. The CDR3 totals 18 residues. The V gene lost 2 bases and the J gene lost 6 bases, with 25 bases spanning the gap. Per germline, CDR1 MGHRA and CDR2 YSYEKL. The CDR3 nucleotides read TGCGCCAGCAGCCAATCGAGGTTGGTTAGCCGTATGAGGGCTGAAGCTTTCTTT. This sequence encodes CASSQSRLVSRMRAEAFF.

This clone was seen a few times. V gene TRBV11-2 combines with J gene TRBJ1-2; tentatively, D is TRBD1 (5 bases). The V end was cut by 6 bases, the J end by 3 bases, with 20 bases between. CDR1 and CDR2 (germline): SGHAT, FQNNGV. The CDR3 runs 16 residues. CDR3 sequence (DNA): TGTGCCAGCAGTCCAATAAAAGGGGTCCGTTACTATGGCTACACCTTC. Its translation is CASSPIKGVRYYGYTF.

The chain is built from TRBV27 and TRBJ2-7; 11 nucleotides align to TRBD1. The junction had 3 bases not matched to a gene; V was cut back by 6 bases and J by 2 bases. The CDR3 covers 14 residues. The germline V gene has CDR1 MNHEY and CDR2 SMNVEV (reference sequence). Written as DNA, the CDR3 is TGTGCCAGCAGCAGGACAGGGGGCACCTACGAGCAGTACTTC. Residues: CASSRTGGTYEQYF.

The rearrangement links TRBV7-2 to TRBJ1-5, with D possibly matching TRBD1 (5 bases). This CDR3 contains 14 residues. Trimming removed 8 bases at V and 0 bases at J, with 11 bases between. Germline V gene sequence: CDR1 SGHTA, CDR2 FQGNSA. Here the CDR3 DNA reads TGTGCCAGCGCAGGGCAATATAGCAATCAGCCCCAGCATTTT. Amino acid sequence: CASAGQYSNQPQHF.

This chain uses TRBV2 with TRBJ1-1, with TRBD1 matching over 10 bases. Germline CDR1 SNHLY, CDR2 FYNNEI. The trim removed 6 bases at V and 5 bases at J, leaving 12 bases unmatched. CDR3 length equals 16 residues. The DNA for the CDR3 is TGTGCCAGCAGCAAGACAGGGGGCACAGTGGGAACTGAAGCTTTCTTT. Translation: CASSKTGGTVGTEAFF.

CDR3 amino acids: CASRRSANQPQHF. The CDR3 region has the DNA TGTGCCAGCAGACGGAGTGCCAACCAGCCCCAGCATTTT. The V gene is TRBV2, the J gene TRBJ1-5, with D unclear. This CDR3 is 13 amino acids long. V lost 6 bases and J lost 7, with 13 bases in between. The germline CDR1 and CDR2 sequences are SNHLY and FYNNEI.

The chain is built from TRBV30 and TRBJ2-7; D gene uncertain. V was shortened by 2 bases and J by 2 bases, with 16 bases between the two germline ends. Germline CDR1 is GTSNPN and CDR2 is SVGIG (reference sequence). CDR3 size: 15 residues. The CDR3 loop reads CAWSQRPEAPYEQYF. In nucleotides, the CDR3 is TGTGCCTGGAGTCAACGTCCCGAGGCGCCCTACGAGCAGTACTTC.

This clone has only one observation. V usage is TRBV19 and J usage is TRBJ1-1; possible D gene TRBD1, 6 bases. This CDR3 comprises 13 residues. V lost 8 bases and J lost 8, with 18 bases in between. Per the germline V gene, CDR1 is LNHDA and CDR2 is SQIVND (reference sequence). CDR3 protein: CASHLQGAPEAFF. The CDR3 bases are TGTGCCAGTCACCTACAGGGAGCCCCCGAAGCTTTCTTT.

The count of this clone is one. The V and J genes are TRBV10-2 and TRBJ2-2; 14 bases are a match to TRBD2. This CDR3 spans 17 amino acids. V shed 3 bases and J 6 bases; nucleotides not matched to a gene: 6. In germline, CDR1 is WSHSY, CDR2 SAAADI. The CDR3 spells CASSDGLAGGRPGELFF. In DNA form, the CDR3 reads TGCGCCAGCAGTGACGGACTAGCGGGGGGCCGGCCCGGGGAGCTGTTTTTT.

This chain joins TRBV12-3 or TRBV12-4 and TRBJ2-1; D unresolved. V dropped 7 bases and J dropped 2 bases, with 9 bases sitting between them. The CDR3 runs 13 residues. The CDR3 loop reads CASTQTPYNEQFF. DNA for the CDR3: TGTGCCAGCACCCAGACTCCCTACAATGAGCAGTTCTTC.

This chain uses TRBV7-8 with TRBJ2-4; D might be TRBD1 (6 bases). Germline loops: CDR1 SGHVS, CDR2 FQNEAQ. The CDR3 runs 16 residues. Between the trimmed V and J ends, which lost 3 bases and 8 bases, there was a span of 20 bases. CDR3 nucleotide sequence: TGTGCCAGCAGCTTGGCAGGGGCGCTGAGGGCGGACATTCAGTACTTC. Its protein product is CASSLAGALRADIQYF. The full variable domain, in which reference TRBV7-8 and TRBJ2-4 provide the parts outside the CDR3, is GAGVSQSPRYKVAKRGQDVALRCDPISGHVSLFWYQQALGQGPEFLTYFQNEAQLDKSGLPSDRFFAERPEGSVSTLKIQRTQQEDSAVYLCASSLAGALRADIQYFGAGTRLSVL.

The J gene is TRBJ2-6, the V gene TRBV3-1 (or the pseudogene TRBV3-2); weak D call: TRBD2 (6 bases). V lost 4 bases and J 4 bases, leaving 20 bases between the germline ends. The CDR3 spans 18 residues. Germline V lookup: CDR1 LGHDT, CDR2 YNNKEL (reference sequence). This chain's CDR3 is CASSPSGLAFAGANVLTF. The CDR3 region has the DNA TGTGCCAGCAGCCCCTCGGGACTGGCTTTCGCGGGGGCCAACGTCCTGACTTTC.

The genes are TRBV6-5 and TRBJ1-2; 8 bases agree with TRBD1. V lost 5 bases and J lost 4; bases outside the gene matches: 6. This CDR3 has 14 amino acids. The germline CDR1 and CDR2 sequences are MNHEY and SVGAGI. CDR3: CASSKTGGFYGYTF. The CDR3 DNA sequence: TGTGCCAGCAGTAAAACAGGGGGTTTCTATGGCTACACCTTC.

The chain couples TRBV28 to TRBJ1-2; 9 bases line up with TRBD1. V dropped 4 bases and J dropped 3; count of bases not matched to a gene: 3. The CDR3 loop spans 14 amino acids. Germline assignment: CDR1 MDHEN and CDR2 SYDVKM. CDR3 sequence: CASSSTGGDYGYTF. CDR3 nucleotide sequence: TGTGCCAGCAGTTCAACAGGGGGCGACTATGGCTACACCTTC.

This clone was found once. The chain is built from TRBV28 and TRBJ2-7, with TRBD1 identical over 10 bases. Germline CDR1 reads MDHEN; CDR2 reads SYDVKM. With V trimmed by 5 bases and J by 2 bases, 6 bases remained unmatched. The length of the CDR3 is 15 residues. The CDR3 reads CASSRIDRGPYEQYF. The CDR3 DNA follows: TGTGCCAGCAGTCGAATTGACAGGGGGCCCTACGAGCAGTACTTC.

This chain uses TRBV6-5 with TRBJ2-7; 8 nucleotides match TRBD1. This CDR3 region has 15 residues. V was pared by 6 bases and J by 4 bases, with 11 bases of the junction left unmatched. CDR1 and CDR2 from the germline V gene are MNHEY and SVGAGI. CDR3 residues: CASSSFSGGGYEQYF. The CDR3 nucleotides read TGTGCCAGCAGCTCCTTTTCAGGGGGCGGGTACGAGCAGTACTTC.

CDR3 loop: CASTLRSGRYSNQPQHF. The CDR3 region has the DNA TGTGCCAGCACCCTGAGATCAGGGCGTTATAGCAATCAGCCCCAGCATTTT. This chain links TRBV28 with TRBJ1-5, with a weak D call TRBD1 (5 bases). With 7 bases removed from V and 0 bases from J, the gap between germline ends came to 19 bases. CDR1 is MDHEN and CDR2 is SYDVKM in the germline V gene. This CDR3 contains 17 residues.

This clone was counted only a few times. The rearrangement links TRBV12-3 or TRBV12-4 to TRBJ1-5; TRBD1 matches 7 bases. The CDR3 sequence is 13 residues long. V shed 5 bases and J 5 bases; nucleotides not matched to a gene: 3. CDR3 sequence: CASSGQEDQPQHF. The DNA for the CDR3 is TGTGCCAGCAGTGGACAGGAAGATCAGCCCCAGCATTTT.

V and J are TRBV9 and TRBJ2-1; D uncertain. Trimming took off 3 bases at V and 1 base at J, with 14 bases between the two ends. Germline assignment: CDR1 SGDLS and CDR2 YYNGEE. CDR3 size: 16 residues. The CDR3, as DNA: TGTGCCAGCAGCGCCCCAGACATTCAATCCTACAATGAGCAGTTCTTC. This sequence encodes CASSAPDIQSYNEQFF.

This chain's CDR3 is CASTLGGDSYGYTF. CDR3 nucleotides: TGTGCCAGCACGTTAGGGGGGGACTCCTATGGCTACACCTTC. The genes are TRBV28 and TRBJ1-2; a weak D match, TRBD1 (6 bases). This CDR3 has 14 residues. The V end was cut by 7 bases, the J end by 4 bases, with 16 bases between. Germline V gives CDR1 MDHEN, CDR2 SYDVKM.

Here the CDR3 reads CASSQDWGGARVSYNEQFF. For the CDR3, the DNA is TGTGCCAGCAGCCAAGACTGGGGGGGAGCGCGCGTCTCCTACAATGAGCAGTTCTTC. The rearrangement links TRBV14 to TRBJ2-1; 7 nucleotides align to TRBD2. Germline V gives CDR1 SGHDN, CDR2 FVKESK. V lost 0 bases to trimming and J lost 0 bases; unmatched junction nucleotides: 11. The CDR3 runs to 19 residues.

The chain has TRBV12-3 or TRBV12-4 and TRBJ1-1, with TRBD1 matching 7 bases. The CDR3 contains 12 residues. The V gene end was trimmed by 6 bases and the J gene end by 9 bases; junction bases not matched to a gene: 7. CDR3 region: CASSIRQGKAFF. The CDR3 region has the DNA TGTGCCAGCAGCATCCGACAGGGCAAAGCTTTCTTT.

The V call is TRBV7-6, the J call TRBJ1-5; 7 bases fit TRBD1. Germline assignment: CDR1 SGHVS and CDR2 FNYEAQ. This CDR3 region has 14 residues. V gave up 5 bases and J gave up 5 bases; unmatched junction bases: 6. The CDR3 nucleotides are TGTGCCAGCAGCACAGGGGTGAAGGATCAGCCCCAGCATTTT. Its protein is CASSTGVKDQPQHF.

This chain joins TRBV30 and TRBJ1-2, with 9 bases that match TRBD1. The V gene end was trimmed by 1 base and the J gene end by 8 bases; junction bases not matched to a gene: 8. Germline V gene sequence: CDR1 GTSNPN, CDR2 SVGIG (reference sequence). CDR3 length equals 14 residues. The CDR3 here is CAWSGGQGIGGYTF. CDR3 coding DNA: TGTGCCTGGAGTGGGGGACAGGGAATCGGGGGCTACACCTTC.

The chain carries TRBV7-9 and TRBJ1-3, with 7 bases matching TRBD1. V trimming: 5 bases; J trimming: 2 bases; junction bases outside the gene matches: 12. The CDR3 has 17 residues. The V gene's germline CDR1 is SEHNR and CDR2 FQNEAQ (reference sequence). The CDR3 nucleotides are TGTGCCAGCAGCCCAGTTGCGGGGACAGAACCTGGAAACACCATATATTTT. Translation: CASSPVAGTEPGNTIYF.

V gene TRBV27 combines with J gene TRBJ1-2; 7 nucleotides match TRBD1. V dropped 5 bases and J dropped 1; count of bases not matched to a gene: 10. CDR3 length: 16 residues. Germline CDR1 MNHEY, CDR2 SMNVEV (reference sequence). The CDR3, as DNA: TGTGCCAGCAGTCCCCGACAGGGACGAAGTAACTATGGCTACACCTTC. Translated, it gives CASSPRQGRSNYGYTF.

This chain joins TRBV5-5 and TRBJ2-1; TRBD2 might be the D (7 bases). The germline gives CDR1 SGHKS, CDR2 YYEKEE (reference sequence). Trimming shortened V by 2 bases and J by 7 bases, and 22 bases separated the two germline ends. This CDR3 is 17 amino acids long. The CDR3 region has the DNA TGTGCCAGCAGCTTCCAATATGCGGGGGCGCTGGTAAATGAGCAGTTCTTC. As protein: CASSFQYAGALVNEQFF.

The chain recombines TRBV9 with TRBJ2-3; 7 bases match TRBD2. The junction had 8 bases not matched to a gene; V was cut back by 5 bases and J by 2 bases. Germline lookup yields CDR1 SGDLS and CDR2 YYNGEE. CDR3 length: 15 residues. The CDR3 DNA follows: TGTGCCAGCAGTGCAGCGGGGCGATCCACAGATACGCAGTATTTT. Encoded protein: CASSAAGRSTDTQYF.

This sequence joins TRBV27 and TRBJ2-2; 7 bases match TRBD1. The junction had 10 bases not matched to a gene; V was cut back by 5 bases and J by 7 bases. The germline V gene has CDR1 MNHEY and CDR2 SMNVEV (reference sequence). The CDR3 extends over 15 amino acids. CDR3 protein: CASSTTAQGHGELFF. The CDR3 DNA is TGTGCCAGCAGTACTACAGCACAGGGGCACGGGGAGCTGTTTTTT.

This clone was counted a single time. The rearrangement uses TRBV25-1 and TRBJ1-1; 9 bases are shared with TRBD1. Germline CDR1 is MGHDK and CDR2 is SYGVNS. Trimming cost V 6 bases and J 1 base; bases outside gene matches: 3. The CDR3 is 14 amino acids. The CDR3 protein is CASRETGGNTEAFF. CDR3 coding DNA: TGTGCCAGCAGGGAGACAGGGGGGAACACTGAAGCTTTCTTT.

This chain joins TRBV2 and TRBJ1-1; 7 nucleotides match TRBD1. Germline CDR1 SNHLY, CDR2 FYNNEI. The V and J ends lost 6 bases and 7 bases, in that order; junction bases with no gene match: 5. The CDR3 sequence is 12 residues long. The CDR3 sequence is CASRRQGVEAFF. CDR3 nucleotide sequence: TGTGCCAGCAGGAGACAGGGTGTTGAAGCTTTCTTT.

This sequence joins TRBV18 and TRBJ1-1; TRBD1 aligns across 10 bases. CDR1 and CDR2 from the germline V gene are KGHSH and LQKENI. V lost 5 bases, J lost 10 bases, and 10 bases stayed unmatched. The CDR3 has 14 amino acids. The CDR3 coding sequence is TGTGCCAGCTCATTCAACCTAGGACAGGGGGGAGCTTTCTTT. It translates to CASSFNLGQGGAFF.